This T cell receptor beta chain was obtained from a study of molecular identifiers for immune sequencing clone quantification. Sequencing libraries of naive CD8 cells derived from roughly 20,000 to 1,000,000 sorted cells with 10%, 30% or 50% RNA. A CD8+CD4-CCR7+CD45RA+ gate was used to sort naive CD8 T cells. Listed TCR primers, together with previously described methods, were used for the bulk TCR libraries. Via MiXCR, TCRdb re-called the PCR reads, giving one row per CDR3 protein. Found here are 600,000 to 650,000 distinct CDR3 sequences, 15% to 20% of them singletons; the top ten hold 0.85%. The length of the CDR3 is 16 residues. In germline, CDR1 is SGHNT, CDR2 YYREEE (reference sequence). V gave up 6 bases and J gave up 3 bases; unmatched junction bases: 14. This clonotype occurred many times. No antigen is known for it. Study-level points and caveats: Clones above 20 RNA copies contained over 98% of effector molecules but under 1% of naive ones.

The chain combines TRBV5-4 with TRBJ2-7; TRBD2 matches 8 bases. Sequencing was performed on naive CD8+ T cells from blood, with Jurkat cell RNA spiked in. Subset noted: FACS-sorted CD8+CD4-CCR7+CD45RA+ naive T cells. This TCR derives from a human donor in good health. Some libraries in this study had Jurkat cell RNA spiked in. As DNA, the CDR3 is TGTGCCAGCAAAATCTCTGGCGGGACTAGGGACTACGAGCAGTACTTC. It specifies CASKISGGTRDYEQYF.